Listed below are T cell receptor beta chains from one sample, sequenced in a study of blood T cell repertoires in COVID-19. Repertoires were generated with immunoSEQ multiplex PCR, while TCRdb's copy carries only in-frame clones and drops some. The sample has roughly 270,000 clones; 85% are singletons. Sequencing used peripheral blood. The source is a man in his forties or fifties with active or convalescent COVID-19. Both conserved end residues are part of each CDR3. Each record gives: V gene, clone size, D gene, J gene, CDR3 DNA, CDR3 protein. D genes are given only for firm matches. Not every row has a clone size; where given, it reads once, few, many or a size class.

>TRBV28|NA|NA|TRBJ1-6
TGTGCCAGCGCGGTCGGGACACCTAATTCACCCCTCCACTTT
CASAVGTPNSPLHF
>TRBV11-2|NA|TRBD1|TRBJ1-2
TGTGCCAGCATTCGGCAGGGGGGTGGCTACACCTTC
CASIRQGGGYTF
>TRBV5-1|NA|NA|TRBJ2-1
TGCGCCAGCAGCTTCCTGGCACAGAGCTCCTACAATGAGCAGTTCTTC
CASSFLAQSSYNEQFF
>TRBV21-1|NA|NA|TRBJ2-7
TGTGCCAGCAGGTTAAAAGTGGGCAGGGTACCCTACGAGCAGTACTTC
CASRLKVGRVPYEQYF
>TRBV18|NA|NA|TRBJ1-3
TGTGCCAGCTCACCTCCGGGCTCTGGAAACACCATATATTTT
CASSPPGSGNTIYF
>TRBV27|NA|TRBD1|TRBJ1-4
TGTGCCAGCGGAAAGGGACAGGGGGCGTTTAGGACTGAAAAACTGTTTTTT
CASGKGQGAFRTEKLFF
>TRBV2|NA|TRBD1|TRBJ2-2
TGTGCCAGCAGAGAACAGGGGGCAGGTAACGGGGAGCTGTTTTTT
CASREQGAGNGELFF
>TRBV12-3/TRBV12-4|once|NA|TRBJ2-7
TGTGCCAGCAGCCCTGGACAGTCCCCGGAGCAGTACTTC
CASSPGQSPEQYF
>TRBV9|NA|TRBD1|TRBJ1-1
TGTGCCAGCAGCGCAGGCAGGGGGCGCGAAACTGAAGCTTTCTTT
CASSAGRGRETEAFF
>TRBV13|NA|TRBD1|TRBJ2-7
TGTGCCAGCAGCTCGGACAGGCGTTCCTACGAGCAGTACTTC
CASSSDRRSYEQYF
>TRBV19|NA|TRBD2|TRBJ2-7
TGTGCCAGTAGTATGGTAGCGGGGTCCTACGAGCAGTACTTC
CASSMVAGSYEQYF
>TRBV6-1|once|NA|TRBJ2-2
TGTGCCAGCAGTGATCTGAGGAGGACCGGGGAGCTGTTTTTT
CASSDLRRTGELFF
>TRBV5-1|once|TRBD1|TRBJ1-6
TGCGCCAGCAGCGCCACAGGGACAGCGAGTAATTCACCCCTCCACTTT
CASSATGTASNSPLHF
>TRBV27|NA|NA|TRBJ1-6
TGTGCCAGCAGTTTTCAGTTTTCACCCCTCCACTTT
CASSFQFSPLHF
>TRBV5-1|NA|TRBD1|TRBJ1-3
TGCGCCAGCAGCTTTTATCCGGGACAGACTTCGTCTGGAAACACCATATATTTT
CASSFYPGQTSSGNTIYF
>TRBV27|NA|TRBD2|TRBJ2-3
TGTGCCAGCAGTTTGGGCTGGGGGGGGTACACAGATACGCAGTATTTT
CASSLGWGGYTDTQYF
>TRBV5-1|few|TRBD2|TRBJ2-1
TGCGCCAGCAGCTTGGATGTAGCGGGGTACAATGAGCAGTTCTTC
CASSLDVAGYNEQFF
>TRBV10-3|NA|NA|TRBJ2-5
TGTGCCATCAGTGAGTTTATAAGCGGAGTGGGCCAAGAGACCCAGTACTTC
CAISEFISGVGQETQYF
>TRBV5-1|NA|TRBD2|TRBJ2-5
TGCGCCAGCAGCTTACTTTCCGCGGGAGTCGAAGAGACCCAGTACTTC
CASSLLSAGVEETQYF
>TRBV5-4|NA|NA|TRBJ1-2
TGTGCCAGCAGCTTACAGGGTTTCGGCGATGGCTACACCTTC
CASSLQGFGDGYTF
>TRBV27|NA|NA|TRBJ2-7
TGTGCCAGCAGCCGACGACACCAATACGAGCAGTACTTC
CASSRRHQYEQYF
>TRBV11-2|NA|NA|TRBJ2-1
TGTGCCAGCAGCTTACTTCCCAGGGTTCAAAGTGAGCAGTTCTTC
CASSLLPRVQSEQFF
>TRBV19|NA|TRBD1|TRBJ1-2
TGTGCCAGTAGTTCGCGGTCGACAGGGCTTAACTATGGCTACACCTTC
CASSSRSTGLNYGYTF
>TRBV27|NA|NA|TRBJ2-7
TGTGCCAGCAGTTTGAGGCCTGACTACGAGCAGTACTTC
CASSLRPDYEQYF
>TRBV30|NA|TRBD2|TRBJ2-7
TGTGCCTGGAAAGATCCCGGGACTAGCGTAAACCACGAGCAGTACTTC
CAWKDPGTSVNHEQYF
>TRBV7-9|once|NA|TRBJ2-7
TGTGCCAGCAGCTTTAATACCTACGAGCAGTACTTC
CASSFNTYEQYF
>TRBV19|once|TRBD2|TRBJ2-2
TGTGCCAGTGGAGCGGGAGGGAACACCGGGGAGCTGTTTTTT
CASGAGGNTGELFF
>TRBV7-2|NA|NA|TRBJ1-1
TGTGCCAGCAGCTTAGGACAGACCAACATGAACACTGAAGCTTTCTTT
CASSLGQTNMNTEAFF
>TRBV3-1/TRBV3-2|NA|TRBD1|TRBJ2-1
TGTGCCAGCAGCCAACACCGGGACAGGGACAATGAGCAGTTCTTC
CASSQHRDRDNEQFF
>TRBV2|NA|TRBD1|TRBJ1-2
TGTGCCAGCAGCCTACAGGGGGCAAGAAGGATACTTAACTATGGCTACACCTTC
CASSLQGARRILNYGYTF
>TRBV7-8|NA|NA|TRBJ2-2
TGTGCCAGCAGCTTAGGCCCAGCGTTGACCGGGGAGCTGTTTTTT
CASSLGPALTGELFF
>TRBV3-1/TRBV3-2|NA|NA|TRBJ1-3
TGTGCCAGCAGCCAAGATGGGGGGAGAGGAAACACCATATATTTT
CASSQDGGRGNTIYF
>TRBV9|NA|TRBD2|TRBJ2-7
TGTGCCAGCAGCGTAGGGGCTAGCGGTGCCTACGAGCAGTACTTC
CASSVGASGAYEQYF
>TRBV27|few|NA|TRBJ1-5
TGTGCCAGCGGGAGAAGCAATCAGCCCCAGCATTTT
CASGRSNQPQHF
>TRBV30|NA|NA|TRBJ1-4
TGTGCCTGGAGTTCCGGACAAACCGCGCGTGAAAAACTGTTTTTT
CAWSSGQTAREKLFF
>TRBV10-2|NA|TRBD1|TRBJ1-2
TGCGCCAGCAGCGCACAGGGGGCGCGGTATGGCTACACCTTC
CASSAQGARYGYTF
>TRBV9|once|TRBD2|TRBJ2-2
TGTGCCAGCAGCACCTCGGGGCTAGCGGGAGTCGTGGAGCTGTTTTTT
CASSTSGLAGVVELFF
>TRBV4-1|NA|TRBD2|TRBJ2-5
TGCGCCAGCAGCCATCCCGGGACTAGCGGGGGGGAGGCCCAGTACTTC
CASSHPGTSGGEAQYF
>TRBV11-2|NA|NA|TRBJ2-1
TGTGCCAGCAGCTTAGGGGCAGGCGGGGCGCGGCAGTTCTTC
CASSLGAGGARQFF
>TRBV10-3|once|TRBD1|TRBJ2-1
TGTGCCATCAGGACCGGGACAGGCGAAAATGAGCAGTTCTTC
CAIRTGTGENEQFF
>TRBV28|NA|NA|TRBJ1-5
TGTGCCAGCAGTTTAGAGGGGAGGTATCAGCCCCAGCATTTT
CASSLEGRYQPQHF
>TRBV12-5|NA|TRBD2|TRBJ2-7
TGTGCTAGCCGAGGACTAGCGGAAGAGCAGTACTTC
CASRGLAEEQYF
>TRBV5-1|NA|NA|TRBJ1-4
TGCGCCAGCAGCCCTTCTGCAACTAATGAAAAACTGTTTTTT
CASSPSATNEKLFF
>TRBV3-1/TRBV3-2|NA|NA|TRBJ2-7
TGTGCCAGCAGCCAAGATAGGTTGAGGGAGGTCCCATACGAGCAGTACTTC
CASSQDRLREVPYEQYF
>TRBV27|NA|TRBD1|TRBJ1-2
TGTGCCAGCAGTCAACCGGACAGGGGGCGGTATGGCTACACCTTC
CASSQPDRGRYGYTF
>TRBV20-1|NA|NA|TRBJ2-1
TGCAGTGCTAGAGAATATAATGAGCAGTTCTTC
CSAREYNEQFF
>TRBV30|NA|TRBD1|TRBJ1-2
TGTGCCTGGAAAGAAGACAGGGCGCCCTGGGGCTACACCTTC
CAWKEDRAPWGYTF
>TRBV28|few|NA|TRBJ2-3
TGTGCCAGCAGTTTGGGGACTAGCACAGATACGCAGTATTTT
CASSLGTSTDTQYF
>TRBV4-2|NA|NA|TRBJ1-1
TGTGCCAGCAGCCAAGATCGGGGGGCCGGGAACACTGAAGCTTTCTTT
CASSQDRGAGNTEAFF